This is a list of T cell receptor beta chains from one sample in a study of blood T cell repertoires in COVID-19. Some clones are missing from TCRdb's copy, which holds only in-frame ones; the method was immunoSEQ multiplex PCR. The sample gives tens of thousands of clones, approximately 80% of which show up once; over 9.5% is in the top ten. The sequencing sample was made of peripheral blood. All receptors derive from a human donor in a cohort sampled during active COVID-19. The CDR3 runs from the conserved cysteine through the conserved F or W. A D gene is named only where the DNA matches it firmly. Part of the rows lack a size; the others show once, few, many or a class for expanded clones.

>TRBV5-6|.|15|TRBJ2-7|few
CASSLGSVQRDEQYF
TGTGCCAGCAGCTTGGGCTCGGTCCAACGGGACGAGCAGTACTTC
>TRBV11-2|TRBD1|14|TRBJ2-7|.
CASRIQGANYEQYF
TGTGCCAGCAGAATTCAGGGGGCGAATTACGAGCAGTACTTC
>TRBV14|.|19|TRBJ2-3|.
CASSQGLGTALGPTDTQYF
TGTGCCAGCAGCCAAGGCCTAGGAACCGCACTAGGGCCCACAGATACGCAGTATTTT
>TRBV4-2|.|11|TRBJ2-7|.
CASSPRGEQYF
TGTGCCAGCAGCCCCAGAGGCGAGCAGTACTTC
>TRBV15|TRBD1|14|TRBJ1-6|.
CATSRDRGTSPLHF
TGTGCCACCAGCCGGGACAGGGGGACTTCACCCCTCCACTTT
>TRBV4-1|.|16|TRBJ1-1|.
CASSQDPAGINTEAFF
TGCGCCAGCAGCCAAGATCCGGCAGGGATCAACACTGAAGCTTTCTTT
>TRBV28|.|14|TRBJ1-1|once
CATKQGKEDTEAFF
TGTGCCACCAAACAGGGAAAAGAGGACACTGAAGCTTTCTTT
>TRBV18|.|15|TRBJ1-3|.
CASSPPSGSGNTIYF
TGTGCCAGCTCACCACCTTCCGGGTCTGGAAACACCATATATTTT
>TRBV13|TRBD2|13|TRBJ2-3|.
CASSPGRTDTQYF
TGTGCCAGCAGCCCCGGGAGGACAGATACGCAGTATTTT
>TRBV28|TRBD1|15|TRBJ2-2|.
CASSFGDRVTGELFF
TGTGCCAGCAGTTTCGGTGACAGGGTGACCGGGGAGCTGTTTTTT
>TRBV5-1|.|14|TRBJ2-7|.
CASTLQGGDYEQYF
TGCGCCAGCACCCTTCAGGGTGGGGACTACGAGCAGTACTTC
>TRBV3-1/TRBV3-2|.|15|TRBJ1-1|.
CASSQVQTPNTEAFF
TGTGCCAGCAGCCAAGTTCAGACTCCGAACACTGAAGCTTTCTTT
>TRBV19|.|15|TRBJ2-2|.
CASSIVGRATGELFF
TGTGCCAGTAGTATAGTAGGCAGGGCCACCGGGGAGCTGTTTTTT
>TRBV19|TRBD1|14|TRBJ1-4|once
CASSSTGVNEKLFF
TGTGCCAGTAGTAGTACAGGGGTCAATGAAAAACTGTTTTTT